This T cell receptor beta chain was captured by sequencing in a study of T-cell reconstitution after alpha-beta-depleted transplantation in children. The germline CDR1 and CDR2 sequences are KGHDR and SFDVKD. This CDR3 contains 16 residues. V was shortened by 12 bases and J by 2 bases, with 23 bases between the two germline ends. For TCRbeta, the library was prepared with unique molecular identifiers. TCRdb re-derived calls from the PCR reads in MiXCR, one entry per CDR3 protein. There are some 240,000 distinct CDR3 sequences in the sample; around 12% occur only once, and 2.6% lies in the top ten. This clonotype has at least ten counts.

This sequence originates from a human donor who donated a stem cell graft to a child with acute lymphoblastic leukemia. The genes are TRBV24-1 and TRBJ2-3; tentatively, D is TRBD2 (6 bases). The sequencing used PBMCs from the stem cell graft donor, collected from the stem cell graft. CDR3 nucleotides: TGTGCCTCCGGTGAGGATCGCGGGGCCGCCACAGATACGCAGTATTTT. It yields the protein CASGEDRGAATDTQYF.